This TCR beta chain was documented in a study of CD8 T cells in Susac syndrome. Germline V gene lookup returns CDR1 LGHNA and CDR2 YSLEER. The CDR3 loop spans 17 amino acids. Trimming removed 2 bases at V and 4 bases at J, with 18 bases between. The authors reverse transcribed about 0.5 to 1 ug RNA with random hexamers. TCRdb reprocessed the immunoSEQ multiplex PCR reads via MiXCR and lists one record per CDR3 protein. The sample has under 80,000 distinct CDR3 sequences; roughly 91% are singletons. The chain couples TRBV4-3 to TRBJ2-1; perhaps TRBD2 as D (7 bases). The TCR comes from a human donor with Susac syndrome. Sequences were obtained from CD4+ T cells from PBMCs. CDR3 sequence: CASSQFAGAVGYNEQFF. DNA of the CDR3: TGCGCCAGCAGCCAATTCGCGGGGGCGGTGGGGTACAATGAGCAGTTCTTC.